This T cell receptor beta chain was sequenced in a study of blood T cell repertoires in COVID-19. In the original analysis: Amplified reference gene primers provided the basis for estimating nucleated cell counts. Using immunoSEQ multiplex PCR, the repertoire was profiled, and TCRdb retains in-frame clones only, with some absent. V and J calls and clone size are as listed in that table; D and trimming were resolved from the DNA. This table holds roughly 200,000 clones, about 81% found once. The sequencing input was peripheral blood. The clonotype originates from an elderly woman with COVID-19, enrolled during active disease.

The CDR3 coding sequence is TGTGCCAGCAGTGAATCGCCAGGGGTGGTCAATGAGCAGTTCTTC. This codes for CASSESPGVVNEQFF. The V gene is TRBV6-1, the J gene TRBJ2-1; a weak D match, TRBD1 (6 bases). The CDR3 totals 15 residues. Germline V lookup: CDR1 MNHNS, CDR2 SASEGT. Trimming shortened V by 2 bases and J by 6 bases, and 14 bases separated the two germline ends.